These 23 T cell receptor beta chains share one sample of origin, sequenced in a study of cytomegalovirus exposure and HLA in healthy donors. In the PCR, 60 Vbeta and 13 Jbeta primers were used. Profiled with immunoSEQ multiplex PCR; TCRdb holds only in-frame clones, not every one. The sample contains about 280,000 clones, approximately 90% of which appear only once. Sequencing used PBMCs. The source is a young woman in good health and CMV-seronegative.

This chain connects TRBV30 to TRBJ1-1; the D is unclear. CDR3 size: 10 residues. V lost 2 bases and J 7 bases, leaving 5 bases between the germline ends. Germline CDR1 GTSNPN, CDR2 SVGIG (reference sequence). The CDR3 loop is CAWSQIEAFF. The CDR3 DNA reads TGTGCCTGGAGTCAGATTGAAGCTTTCTTT.

In nucleotides, the CDR3 is TGCAGCGTCACCGGGACAGGGAACTACGAGCAGTACTTC. Amino acid sequence: CSVTGTGNYEQYF. The rearrangement uses TRBV29-1 and TRBJ2-7; 9 bases are a match to TRBD1. The V and J ends lost 6 bases and 3 bases, in that order; junction bases with no gene match: 6. The length of the CDR3 is 13 residues. CDR1 SQVTM and CDR2 ANQGSEA come from the germline V gene.

V usage is TRBV10-3 and J usage is TRBJ2-7; a possible D gene is TRBD2 (5 bases). Germline V gene data show CDR1 as ENHRY and CDR2 as SYGVKD. V lost 3 bases to trimming and J lost 2 bases, with 17 bases between them. This CDR3 has 16 amino acids. The CDR3 loop reads CAISEIEGPSPYEQYF. CDR3 bases: TGTGCCATCAGTGAAATAGAGGGCCCCAGCCCCTACGAGCAGTACTTC.

V and J are TRBV7-9 and TRBJ1-3, with D tentatively TRBD1 (6 bases). V was pared by 2 bases and J by 2 bases, with 13 bases between. The CDR3 is 16 residues long. Germline V gene sequence: CDR1 SEHNR, CDR2 FQNEAQ (reference sequence). For the CDR3, the DNA is TGTGCCAGCAGCTTAAAAACCACAGGGCCTGGAAACACCATATATTTT. Its translation: CASSLKTTGPGNTIYF.

This chain uses TRBV6-1 with TRBJ1-3, with D possibly being TRBD1 (5 bases). Germline CDR1 MNHNS, CDR2 SASEGT. The CDR3 covers 15 residues. CDR3 DNA sequence: TGTGAAGGGGTACATTTGCCCATACTCGGAAACACCATATATTTT. Translated: CEGVHLPILGNTIYF.

The chain employs TRBV9 and TRBJ1-2; the D gene is possibly TRBD1 (6 bases). Germline V gives CDR1 SGDLS, CDR2 YYNGEE. This CDR3 has 15 residues. Trimming cost V 4 bases and J 3 bases, with 16 bases left between them. The CDR3 DNA reads TGTGCCAGCAGCCCCGGGGGGGGCGACGACTATGGCTACACCTTC. This gives the protein CASSPGGGDDYGYTF.

The chain links TRBV6-1 to TRBJ1-5, with D perhaps TRBD1 (5 bases). The ends were cut back, 3 bases at V and 9 bases at J, with 18 bases in the middle. CDR1 MNHNS and CDR2 SASEGT come from the germline V gene. This CDR3 region has 15 residues. CDR3 nucleotides: TGTGCCAGCAGTGACAGGGCCCATGGCAGTCCGCCCCAGCATTTT. Translation gives CASSDRAHGSPPQHF.

V is TRBV29-1 and J is TRBJ1-1, with D possibly TRBD1 on 5 matching bases. The CDR3 sequence is 14 residues long. Trimming took off 7 bases at V and 10 bases at J, with 25 bases between the two ends. Germline assignment: CDR1 SQVTM and CDR2 ANQGSEA. The chain's CDR3 is CSGQRGGTDAGAFF. The CDR3 nucleotides read TGCAGCGGGCAGCGGGGGGGGACGGACGCGGGAGCTTTCTTT.

The chain is built from TRBV27 and TRBJ1-1; D is perhaps TRBD1 (6 bases). Trimming pared 3 bases from V and 7 bases from J, leaving 9 bases between. Germline V CDR1 and CDR2: MNHEY, SMNVEV (reference sequence). The CDR3 length is 12 residues. The CDR3 is CASSFLQGEAFF. Here the CDR3 DNA reads TGTGCCAGCAGTTTTCTACAGGGTGAAGCTTTCTTT.

This clone was recorded a few times. The chain is built from TRBV5-1 and TRBJ2-5, with 9 nucleotides matching TRBD1. The CDR3 has 14 amino acids. The J segment lost 5 bases and the V segment lost 3 bases, leaving 5 bases of the junction unmatched. The germline CDR1 and CDR2 sequences are SGHRS and YFSETQ. The CDR3 DNA follows: TGCGCCAGCAGCTCAACAGGGGGCTGGGAGACCCAGTACTTC. This sequence encodes CASSSTGGWETQYF.

The rearrangement joins TRBV9 to TRBJ1-1; 8 bases line up with TRBD1. The V gene end was trimmed by 0 bases and the J gene end by 7 bases; junction bases not matched to a gene: 11. The CDR3 covers 16 residues. From germline, CDR1 is SGDLS and CDR2 YYNGEE. CDR3: CASSVETGGHLDEAFF. Written as DNA, the CDR3 is TGTGCCAGCAGCGTAGAAACAGGGGGACATTTAGATGAAGCTTTCTTT.

The CDR3, as DNA: TGTGCCAGTAGTATTCAGCCGGGGATCGTCAATCAGCCCCAGCATTTT. As protein: CASSIQPGIVNQPQHF. This rearrangement joins TRBV19 to TRBJ1-5; D gene ambiguous. Germline CDR1 and CDR2: LNHDA and SQIVND (reference sequence). The CDR3 is 16 residues long. Trimming shortened V by 3 bases and J by 3 bases, and 15 bases separated the two germline ends.

The rearrangement links TRBV5-1 to TRBJ2-4; 13 bases line up with TRBD2. The CDR3 has 19 residues. The trim removed 5 bases at V and 6 bases at J, leaving 17 bases unmatched. Germline loops: CDR1 SGHRS, CDR2 YFSETQ. CDR3: CASSQGLAGALGDINIQYF. The CDR3 nucleotides are TGCGCCAGCAGTCAAGGACTAGCGGGGGCGTTGGGGGATATAAACATTCAGTACTTC.

The chain combines TRBV5-6 with TRBJ2-5, with 9 bases fitting TRBD1. The CDR3 sequence is 17 residues long. The ends lost 1 base at V and 4 bases at J; junction bases unmatched: 11. Germline CDR1 reads SGHDT; CDR2 reads YYEEEE. The DNA of the CDR3 is TGTGCCAGCAGCTTGCCTTACAGGGGGCAAAGGGGAGAGACCCAGTACTTC. Its protein is CASSLPYRGQRGETQYF.

The chain carries TRBV4-1 and TRBJ1-1; no firm D call. The CDR3 totals 13 residues. V was cut by 3 bases and J by 1 base, with 6 bases left in between. In germline, CDR1 is MGHRA, CDR2 YSYEKL. CDR3 protein: CASSQRENTEAFF. Here the CDR3 DNA reads TGCGCCAGCAGCCAGAGGGAGAACACTGAAGCTTTCTTT.

The V call is TRBV29-1, the J call TRBJ2-5; 16 positions match TRBD2. The V gene end was trimmed by 7 bases and the J gene end by 2 bases; junction bases not matched to a gene: 7. The CDR3 sequence is 16 residues long. Germline CDR1 is SQVTM and CDR2 is ANQGSEA. CDR3 protein: CSGQGLAGGWQETQYF. The CDR3 nucleotides read TGCAGCGGACAGGGACTAGCGGGGGGGTGGCAAGAGACCCAGTACTTC.

The chain links TRBV29-1 to TRBJ1-2, with D maybe TRBD1 (6 bases). This CDR3 region has 14 residues. V shed 5 bases and J shed 1 base, with 14 bases lying between them. Germline loops: CDR1 SQVTM, CDR2 ANQGSEA. CDR3 DNA: TGCAGCGTTTATGGACAGCTCTTTAACTATGGCTACACCTTC. Translating it yields CSVYGQLFNYGYTF.

This chain connects TRBV10-2 to TRBJ2-7, with 8 positions matching TRBD2. The CDR3 is 14 amino acids. V shed 4 bases, J shed 2 bases, and the junction held 4 bases outside the gene matches. From germline, CDR1 is WSHSY and CDR2 SAAADI. The CDR3 reads CASSGGGGPYEQYF. The CDR3 DNA reads TGCGCCAGCAGTGGGGGCGGGGGGCCCTACGAGCAGTACTTC.

The chain links TRBV5-1 to TRBJ2-5; 9 positions agree with TRBD2. This CDR3 is 16 amino acids long. The germline V gene has CDR1 SGHRS and CDR2 YFSETQ. V was clipped by 2 bases and J by 2 bases; unmatched bases: 7. CDR3 region: CASSFIERGDQETQYF. DNA of the CDR3: TGCGCCAGCAGCTTTATCGAGCGGGGGGATCAAGAGACCCAGTACTTC.

The rearrangement uses TRBV6-5 and TRBJ1-2, with D uncertain. V lost 8 bases, J lost 4 bases, and 14 bases lay in between. CDR1 and CDR2 (germline): MNHEY, SVGAGI. The length of the CDR3 is 13 residues. CDR3 DNA: TGTGCCAGCGGCCTAGGCGGATTCTATGGCTACACCTTC. This gives the protein CASGLGGFYGYTF.

CDR3 sequence reads: CAISDSGTSGSMEQFF. The CDR3 DNA reads TGTGCCATCAGTGACTCGGGGACTAGCGGGAGTATGGAGCAGTTCTTC. The chain has TRBV10-3 and TRBJ2-1, with 14 bases fitting TRBD2. The CDR3 is 16 amino acids. Germline V CDR1 and CDR2: ENHRY, SYGVKD. The V gene end was trimmed by 3 bases and the J gene end by 10 bases; junction bases not matched to a gene: 8.

The V and J genes are TRBV2 and TRBJ1-2; D remains ambiguous. The CDR3 spans 13 residues. The germline V gene has CDR1 SNHLY and CDR2 FYNNEI. V was shortened by 9 bases and J by 2 bases, with 13 bases between the two germline ends. The CDR3 region is CASAGGVNYGYTF. The CDR3 region has the DNA TGTGCCAGTGCGGGCGGGGTAAACTATGGCTACACCTTC. The full variable domain, in which reference TRBV2 and TRBJ1-2 provide the parts outside the CDR3, is EPEVTQTPSHQVTQMGQEVILRCVPISNHLYFYWYRQILGQKVEFLVSFYNNEISEKSEIFDDQFSVERPDGSNFTLKIRSTKLEDSAMYFCASAGGVNYGYTFGSGTRLTVV.

The chain joins TRBV10-1 to TRBJ2-1; weak D call: TRBD2 (7 bases). The CDR3 is made up of 15 amino acids. From germline, CDR1 is WNHNN and CDR2 SYGVQD (reference sequence). V shed 7 bases and J shed 1 base, with 14 bases lying between them. CDR3 in amino acids: CASNRGGRSYNEQFF. The CDR3 bases are TGCGCCAGCAATAGGGGGGGCCGTTCCTACAATGAGCAGTTCTTC.